This T cell receptor beta chain was sequenced in a study of blood T cells in healthy people across ages (dated by TCRdb to between 2015 and 2017). Study-level background: In model experiments, roughly one uniquely barcoded TCR beta cDNA molecule per two T cells was captured by template switching. The study analyzed two additional independent replicas of 1 million unique cDNA reads from the same blood draw for two donors, one aged 18 to 29 and one aged 80 or older. Donors of different ages were randomly distributed across sequencing lanes to avoid experimental bias. Using deep sequencing normalized with unique cDNA molecular identifiers, the study measured how TCR beta repertoire diversity changes with age. The donors were split into four age groups: young (average roughly 15 years), middle-aged (about 40), aged (approximately 59) and long-lived (under 90).

For this chain, trimming is 5 bases at the V end and 5 bases at the J end, and the number of junction bases without a gene match is 8. The CDR3 numbers 14 residues from cysteine through phenylalanine. Kept here is only the CDR3 DNA, which spans 42 bases and is read in frame from base 1. On the study overall, not on this receptor specifically: The CMV infection status of donors was not known, potentially confounding age-related changes in expanded clonotypes. Estimates of total diversity based on one million sequenced T cells were regarded as lower bounds and as underestimates. Observed TCR beta diversity correlated strongly with the percentage of naive T cells measured by flow cytometry. As age increased, observed TCR beta diversity per million T cells dropped in a roughly linear way, and a significant reduction was already evident by age 40. Compared with the aged group, the long-lived group had more naive CD4+ T cells, fewer expanded clones and increased TCR diversity, a pattern suggesting age selection. Bulk unsorted PBMC profiling prevented conclusive comparison of naive and antigen-experienced compartments.

Systemically healthy Caucasian individuals from Russia, over 30 in total and aged roughly 6 to 100 years, were included as donors. Each donor gave ten milliliters of peripheral blood, collected into EDTA-treated Vacutainer tubes. Ficoll-Paque density-gradient centrifugation was used to isolate PBMCs, with at least 7 million per sample. Total RNA was extracted from PBMCs with Trizol reagent, with at least 6 micrograms obtained per sample. For every donor, flow cytometry on a PBMC aliquot measured the percentage of naive CD45RAhigh/CD27high T cells. Libraries were made using 5' RACE. The listed sequencing device is Illumina HiSeq 2500. A second PCR of about 7 to 12 cycles was performed with a sample-barcoded 5' primer and a J-beta primer mix. A template-switch 5' adaptor carrying 12 random nucleotides introduced a unique molecular identifier onto each TCR beta cDNA molecule. Each sample yielded at least 2.5 million CDR3-containing paired-end reads. First-strand cDNA synthesis was performed from all RNA using the Mint cDNA synthesis kit, with priming by a TRBC-specific oligonucleotide. Following uracil-DNA glycosylase treatment, a first 18-cycle PCR with universal primers M1SS and BC2_uni_R was performed on all cDNA. For the original study's pipeline: Normalization of each sample was performed by random selection of 1 million high-quality reads, each carrying a distinct molecular identifier. Instead of being binned into consensus sequences, reads with shared molecular identifiers were discarded. MiTCR, set to a Q25 quality threshold and the strictest error-elimination algorithm, was used for CDR3 identification, clonotype clustering and error correction. A nonparametric unseen species model with Euler transformation was used to estimate a lower bound on total TCR beta diversity. The public reads were quality trimmed at Q25 with fastp and then assembled into clones with MiXCR by TCRdb, keeping productive beta chains. Under each unique CDR3 protein, matching rows form one entry showing the most common genes and DNA. TCRdb's processing, not the authors', yielded these V and J calls. The sample table lists roughly 2 million distinct CDR3 sequences, around half of them with a count of one. Together, the top ten hold around 2.1% of the sample.

Many counts were recorded for this clonotype. Its specific antigen is unknown. The input lacks base qualities; no much larger clone sits a single base away. The V and J segments used are TRBV12-3 or TRBV12-4 and TRBJ1-2, with TRBD1 matching 7 junction bases. The sample consisted of blood. This receptor was obtained from a woman aged 35 to 49 in good health. The DNA reads TGTGCCAGCAGTAACCCGGGACAGCCGTATGGCTACACCTTC. It translates as CASSNPGQPYGYTF.